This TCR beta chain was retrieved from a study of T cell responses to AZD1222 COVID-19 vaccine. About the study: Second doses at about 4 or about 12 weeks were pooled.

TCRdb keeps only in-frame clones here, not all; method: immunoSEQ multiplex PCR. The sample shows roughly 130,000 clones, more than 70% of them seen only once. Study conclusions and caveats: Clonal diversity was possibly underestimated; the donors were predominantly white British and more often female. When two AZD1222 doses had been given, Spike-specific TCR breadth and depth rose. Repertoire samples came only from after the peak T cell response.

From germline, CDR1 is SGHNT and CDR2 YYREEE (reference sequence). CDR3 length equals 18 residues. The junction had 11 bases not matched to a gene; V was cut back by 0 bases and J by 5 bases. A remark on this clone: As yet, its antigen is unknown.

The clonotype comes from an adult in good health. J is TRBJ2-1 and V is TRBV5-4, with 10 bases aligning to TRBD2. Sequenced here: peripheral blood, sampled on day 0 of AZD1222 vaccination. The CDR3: CASSLARIAGGTHNEQFF. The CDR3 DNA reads TGTGCCAGCAGCTTGGCTAGGATAGCGGGAGGCACACACAATGAGCAGTTCTTC. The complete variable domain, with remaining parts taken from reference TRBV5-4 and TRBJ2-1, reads ETGVTQSPTHLIKTRGQQVTLRCSSQSGHNTVSWYQQALGQGPQFIFQYYREEENGRGNFPPRFSGLQFPNYSSELNVNALELDDSALYLCASSLARIAGGTHNEQFFGPGTRLTVL.